This TCR beta chain was profiled in a study of blood T cell repertoires in COVID-19. At the level of the study: Nucleic acid was either cDNA or gDNA, and it came from T cells, B-cell-depleted T cells, or PBMCs.

The J segment lost 1 base and the V segment lost 5 bases, leaving 3 bases of the junction unmatched. The CDR3 contains 14 residues. Germline V lookup: CDR1 SNHLY, CDR2 FYNNEI. Assay: immunoSEQ multiplex PCR; the TCRdb copy retains only in-frame clones and omits some. Seen here are under 200,000 clones, roughly 86% observed once, and the top ten hold 2.5% to 4%. This clonotype was sampled from a man aged 70-80 years with acute or convalescent COVID-19. Sequencing used peripheral blood. This chain links TRBV2 with TRBJ2-3; 7 bases align to TRBD2. The CDR3 bases are TGTGCCAGCAGTTTCCTAGCGGGCACAGATACGCAGTATTTT. Encoded protein: CASSFLAGTDTQYF.